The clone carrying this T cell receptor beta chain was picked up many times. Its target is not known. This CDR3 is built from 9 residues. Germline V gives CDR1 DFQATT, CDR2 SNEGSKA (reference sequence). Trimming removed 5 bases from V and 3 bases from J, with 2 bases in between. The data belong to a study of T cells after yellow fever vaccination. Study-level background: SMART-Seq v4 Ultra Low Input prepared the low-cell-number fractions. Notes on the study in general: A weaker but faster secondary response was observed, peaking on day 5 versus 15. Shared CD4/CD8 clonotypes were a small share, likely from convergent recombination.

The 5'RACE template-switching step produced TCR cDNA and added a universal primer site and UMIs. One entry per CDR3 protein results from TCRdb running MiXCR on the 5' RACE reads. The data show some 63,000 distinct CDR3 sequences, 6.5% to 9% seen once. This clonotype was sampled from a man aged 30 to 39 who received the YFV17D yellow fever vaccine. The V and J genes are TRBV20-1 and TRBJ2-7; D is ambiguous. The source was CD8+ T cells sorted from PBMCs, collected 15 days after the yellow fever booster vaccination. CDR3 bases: TGCAGTGCTTACTACGAGCAGTACTTC. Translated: CSAYYEQYF.